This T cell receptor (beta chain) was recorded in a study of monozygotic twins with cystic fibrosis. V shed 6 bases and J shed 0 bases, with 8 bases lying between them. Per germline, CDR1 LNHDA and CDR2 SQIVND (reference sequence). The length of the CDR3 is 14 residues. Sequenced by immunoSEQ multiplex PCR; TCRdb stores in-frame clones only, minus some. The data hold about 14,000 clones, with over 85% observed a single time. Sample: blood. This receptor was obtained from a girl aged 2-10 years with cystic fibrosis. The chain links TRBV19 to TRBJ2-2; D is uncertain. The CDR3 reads CASRAQANTGELFF. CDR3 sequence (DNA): TGTGCCAGTAGAGCGCAAGCGAACACCGGGGAGCTGTTTTTT.